These T cell receptor beta chains were read from a single sample in a study of blood T cell repertoires in COVID-19. TCRdb's copy holds only in-frame clones and misses some; the assay was immunoSEQ multiplex PCR. Of some 180,000 clones listed, 70% to 90% are singletons. The sample taken for sequencing was peripheral blood. The source is a man between 45 and 60 years old with COVID-19, enrolled during active disease. The CDR3 runs from the conserved cysteine through the conserved F or W. D genes are given only for firm matches. Part of the rows lack a size; the others show once, few, many or a class for expanded clones.

DNA: TGTGCCAGCAGTTACCCGAGGGGGGGTGGCTACACCTTC
CDR3: CASSYPRGGGYTF
D: -
V: TRBV6-5
size: -
J: TRBJ1-2

DNA: TGTGCCAGCAGGGGGGGACCGGGGAACACTGAAGCTTTCTTT
CDR3: CASRGGPGNTEAFF
D: -
V: TRBV6-5
size: -
J: TRBJ1-1

DNA: TGTGCCAGTAGGCCGGGATGGGGAACTAATGAAAAACTGTTTTTT
CDR3: CASRPGWGTNEKLFF
D: -
V: TRBV19
size: once
J: TRBJ1-4

DNA: TGCGCCAGCAGCTTGGGAGCGGGGGAGGTCTCCTACAATGAGCAGTTCTTC
CDR3: CASSLGAGEVSYNEQFF
D: TRBD2
V: TRBV5-1
size: -
J: TRBJ2-1

DNA: TGTGCCACCAGCAGAGGGGACAGCCATAGCAATCAGCCCCAGCATTTT
CDR3: CATSRGDSHSNQPQHF
D: TRBD1
V: TRBV15
size: -
J: TRBJ1-5

DNA: TGCGCCAGCATCCTCCCGGGACAGGGTCAGAGCACAGATACGCAGTATTTT
CDR3: CASILPGQGQSTDTQYF
D: TRBD1
V: TRBV23-1
size: -
J: TRBJ2-3

DNA: TGTGCCAGCAGCTACGGGAATTCCTACGAGCAGTACTTC
CDR3: CASSYGNSYEQYF
D: -
V: TRBV7-3
size: -
J: TRBJ2-7

DNA: TGTGCCAGCACCCAAGCAAGTTCTAGCGGGGGGGATTACAATGAGCAGTTCTTC
CDR3: CASTQASSSGGDYNEQFF
D: TRBD2
V: TRBV3-1/TRBV3-2
size: -
J: TRBJ2-1

DNA: TGTGCCAGTAGTCCCGGGACAGGGGGGAGCATTCAGTACTTC
CDR3: CASSPGTGGSIQYF
D: TRBD1
V: TRBV19
size: -
J: TRBJ2-4

DNA: TGTGCCACCAGCAGAGCGGGATCGGGCGACAATGAGCAGTTCTTC
CDR3: CATSRAGSGDNEQFF
D: -
V: TRBV15
size: -
J: TRBJ2-1

DNA: TGTGCCAGCAGTTACGCTCAGGGGGGCAAAGAGACCCAGTACTTC
CDR3: CASSYAQGGKETQYF
D: -
V: TRBV6-2/TRBV6-3
size: -
J: TRBJ2-5

DNA: TGTGCCAGCAGTTTTCGACCGGGACTAGGGAATGAGCAGTTCTTC
CDR3: CASSFRPGLGNEQFF
D: TRBD2
V: TRBV6-5
size: once
J: TRBJ2-1

DNA: TGTGCCAGCAGCTTTTTTCAGGGATCCTACAATGAGCAGTTCTTC
CDR3: CASSFFQGSYNEQFF
D: -
V: TRBV11-2
size: -
J: TRBJ2-1

DNA: TGCGCCAGCAGTGAAATGACTAGTTTCGGTGAGCAGTTCTTC
CDR3: CASSEMTSFGEQFF
D: -
V: TRBV10-1
size: -
J: TRBJ2-1

DNA: TGTGCCAGCACCTTAACTAGCGGGGAGTACGAGCAGTACTTC
CDR3: CASTLTSGEYEQYF
D: TRBD2
V: TRBV7-9
size: -
J: TRBJ2-7

DNA: TGTGCCAGCAGCTTAGGACTGCAAGAGACCCAGTACTTC
CDR3: CASSLGLQETQYF
D: -
V: TRBV7-3
size: -
J: TRBJ2-5

DNA: TGTGCCATCAGCCGGGACAGGGCGATCAATCAGCCCCAGCATTTT
CDR3: CAISRDRAINQPQHF
D: TRBD1
V: TRBV10-3
size: -
J: TRBJ1-5

DNA: TGTGCCAGCAGCCCAGACAGGGGCCGCGGCTCCTACAATGAGCAGTTCTTC
CDR3: CASSPDRGRGSYNEQFF
D: TRBD1
V: TRBV3-1/TRBV3-2
size: once
J: TRBJ2-1

DNA: TGTGCCAGCAGTTACACGACAGGGACTAATGAAAAACTGTTTTTT
CDR3: CASSYTTGTNEKLFF
D: TRBD1
V: TRBV6-5
size: -
J: TRBJ1-4

DNA: TGTGCCAGCAGCCCAACCCGCGGTGGCTACACCTTC
CDR3: CASSPTRGGYTF
D: -
V: TRBV3-1/TRBV3-2
size: -
J: TRBJ1-2

DNA: TGTGCCAGTAGTATCCCTGAAGGACAGTTGATGAATCAGCCCCAGCATTTT
CDR3: CASSIPEGQLMNQPQHF
D: -
V: TRBV19
size: -
J: TRBJ1-5

DNA: TGTGCCAGCAGTTTCCGGACTAGCGGGGGATACGAGCAGTACTTC
CDR3: CASSFRTSGGYEQYF
D: TRBD2
V: TRBV6-5
size: -
J: TRBJ2-7

DNA: TGTGCCAGCAGCCAAGATGATAGAAGGGCGGGTTTCACTGAAGCTTTCTTT
CDR3: CASSQDDRRAGFTEAFF
D: -
V: TRBV3-1/TRBV3-2
size: few
J: TRBJ1-1

DNA: TGTGCCAGCAGCTACGGACAGGGCACCGGGGAGCTGTTTTTT
CDR3: CASSYGQGTGELFF
D: TRBD1
V: TRBV5-8
size: -
J: TRBJ2-2

DNA: TGCAGCGTTGGTCAGGCCGGCGCTGAAGCTTTCTTT
CDR3: CSVGQAGAEAFF
D: -
V: TRBV29-1
size: -
J: TRBJ1-1

DNA: TGTGCTAGTGGTTTGAGGCTAGCGGGCCATGAGCAGTTCTTC
CDR3: CASGLRLAGHEQFF
D: TRBD2
V: TRBV12-5
size: -
J: TRBJ2-1

DNA: TGTGCCAGCAGCTTTAGACAGGGCGCCACTGAAGCTTTCTTT
CDR3: CASSFRQGATEAFF
D: TRBD1
V: TRBV7-2
size: -
J: TRBJ1-1

DNA: TGTGCCAGCAGTGATCGGCGGCAGATATACGAGCAGTACTTC
CDR3: CASSDRRQIYEQYF
D: -
V: TRBV2
size: -
J: TRBJ2-7

DNA: TGTGCCAGCTCACCAATTGGACAGGGCACAGATACGCAGTATTTT
CDR3: CASSPIGQGTDTQYF
D: TRBD1
V: TRBV18
size: -
J: TRBJ2-3

DNA: TGTGCCAGCAGCTTATCGGGGGGACAGGGAGACGCTTTCTTT
CDR3: CASSLSGGQGDAFF
D: TRBD1
V: TRBV7-3
size: -
J: TRBJ1-1

DNA: TGTGCCAGCAGGACGGGGGGTAGTAATCAGCCCCAGCATTTT
CDR3: CASRTGGSNQPQHF
D: -
V: TRBV28
size: -
J: TRBJ1-5

DNA: TGCACCAGCAGCCACCTGGACAGGGGGCACATCGTTAACTATGGCTACACCTTC
CDR3: CTSSHLDRGHIVNYGYTF
D: -
V: TRBV1
size: -
J: TRBJ1-2

DNA: TGCGCCAGCAGCCAACCCGGACAGGGCGGGGGTGAAAAACTGTTTTTT
CDR3: CASSQPGQGGGEKLFF
D: TRBD1
V: TRBV4-1
size: -
J: TRBJ1-4

DNA: TGTGCCAGCAGCTCAACCACCAGGGGAAATAATCAGCCCCAGCATTTT
CDR3: CASSSTTRGNNQPQHF
D: -
V: TRBV7-8
size: -
J: TRBJ1-5

DNA: TGCAGCGTTGCCAGGGGCGCGGGGAACACTGAAGCTTTCTTT
CDR3: CSVARGAGNTEAFF
D: -
V: TRBV29-1
size: -
J: TRBJ1-1

DNA: TGTGCCTGGAGGGACAGAGCAGAAGCTTTCTTT
CDR3: CAWRDRAEAFF
D: -
V: TRBV30
size: once
J: TRBJ1-1

DNA: TGTGCCAGCAGTGTAAGGACAGGGGGCACTGAAGCTTTCTTT
CDR3: CASSVRTGGTEAFF
D: TRBD1
V: TRBV2
size: -
J: TRBJ1-1

DNA: TGTGCCAGCAGCTCAAGGACAGGGGCTAATGAAAAACTGTTTTTT
CDR3: CASSSRTGANEKLFF
D: TRBD1
V: TRBV7-8
size: -
J: TRBJ1-4

DNA: TGTGCCAGCAGTTCCCGACAGGGGTGGAACACTGAAGCTTTCTTT
CDR3: CASSSRQGWNTEAFF
D: TRBD1
V: TRBV6-6
size: few
J: TRBJ1-1

DNA: TGTGCCAGCAGCTTAGGACAGGACCGAAGCTACACCTTC
CDR3: CASSLGQDRSYTF
D: -
V: TRBV7-2
size: -
J: TRBJ1-2

DNA: TGCAGCGTCTCTTGGGACCCGGGGGTAGCTGAAGCTTTCTTT
CDR3: CSVSWDPGVAEAFF
D: -
V: TRBV29-1
size: -
J: TRBJ1-1

DNA: TGTGCCAGCAGCCCCCGGGGTCCCTACGAGCAGTACTTC
CDR3: CASSPRGPYEQYF
D: -
V: TRBV7-9
size: -
J: TRBJ2-7

DNA: TGTGCCAGCAGCTCTGGGGCCGATCAGCCCCAGCATTTT
CDR3: CASSSGADQPQHF
D: -
V: TRBV7-9
size: -
J: TRBJ1-5

DNA: TGTGCCAGTAGTTCCCAGGGGGCGAGGGAGACCCAGTACTTC
CDR3: CASSSQGARETQYF
D: TRBD1
V: TRBV19
size: -
J: TRBJ2-5

DNA: TGTGCCAGCATTGGAGGTGTCGGGTATTCACCCCTCCACTTT
CDR3: CASIGGVGYSPLHF
D: -
V: TRBV28
size: -
J: TRBJ1-6

DNA: TGCGCCAGCAGCTTTGTGTCACAGGGGAACGAGCAGTACTTC
CDR3: CASSFVSQGNEQYF
D: TRBD1
V: TRBV5-1
size: few
J: TRBJ2-7

DNA: TGTGCCAGCAGCACAGAGAACACCGGGGAGCTGTTTTTT
CDR3: CASSTENTGELFF
D: -
V: TRBV7-9
size: -
J: TRBJ2-2

DNA: TGTGCCAGCAGGTATCCCGGGACTAGCGGGACCGGGGAGCTGTTTTTT
CDR3: CASRYPGTSGTGELFF
D: TRBD2
V: TRBV7-3
size: few
J: TRBJ2-2

DNA: TGTGCCAGCAGTGAAAGTGTCGTAGGCAGGTTGAACTATGGCTACACCTTC
CDR3: CASSESVVGRLNYGYTF
D: -
V: TRBV6-1
size: -
J: TRBJ1-2

DNA: TGTGCCAGCAGTCCGGGACTTCCCCCCCACACAGATACGCAGTATTTT
CDR3: CASSPGLPPHTDTQYF
D: -
V: TRBV6-2/TRBV6-3
size: -
J: TRBJ2-3

DNA: TGTGCCAGCAGTTCCGGGGGGACACTGTATGGCTACACCTTC
CDR3: CASSSGGTLYGYTF
D: -
V: TRBV28
size: -
J: TRBJ1-2